This paragraph covers one T cell receptor beta chain sequence. Its antigen remains unidentified. This specimen comes from a study of T cell responses to AZD1222 COVID-19 vaccine. General study points: Sampling captured repertoires only after the peak T cell response. Unmutated variant regions are reportedly the target of nearly half of TCRs that are spike-specific.

CDR3 length equals 18 residues. The V gene lost 7 bases and the J gene lost 4 bases, with 28 bases spanning the gap. Germline values: CDR1 SGDLS, CDR2 YYNGEE. Sequenced by immunoSEQ multiplex PCR; TCRdb stores in-frame clones only, minus some. The sample shows approximately 200,000 clones, around 94% of them seen only once. The material was peripheral blood, obtained 28 days after the second dose of the MenACWY control vaccine. This receptor was identified in an adult who received the MenACWY meningococcal vaccine as a control. The chain employs TRBV9 and TRBJ2-3; possibly TRBD2 for D (7 bases). CDR3: CASAHRRGGTSISDTQYF. Written as DNA, the CDR3 is TGTGCCAGCGCCCACCGGAGGGGGGGAACTAGCATCTCAGATACGCAGTATTTT. The full variable domain, its missing parts supplied by reference TRBV9 and TRBJ2-3, is DSGVTQTPKHLITATGQRVTLRCSPRSGDLSVYWYQQSLDQGLQFLIQYYNGEERAKGNILERFSAQQFPDLHSELNLSSLELGDSALYFCASAHRRGGTSISDTQYFGPGTRLTVL.